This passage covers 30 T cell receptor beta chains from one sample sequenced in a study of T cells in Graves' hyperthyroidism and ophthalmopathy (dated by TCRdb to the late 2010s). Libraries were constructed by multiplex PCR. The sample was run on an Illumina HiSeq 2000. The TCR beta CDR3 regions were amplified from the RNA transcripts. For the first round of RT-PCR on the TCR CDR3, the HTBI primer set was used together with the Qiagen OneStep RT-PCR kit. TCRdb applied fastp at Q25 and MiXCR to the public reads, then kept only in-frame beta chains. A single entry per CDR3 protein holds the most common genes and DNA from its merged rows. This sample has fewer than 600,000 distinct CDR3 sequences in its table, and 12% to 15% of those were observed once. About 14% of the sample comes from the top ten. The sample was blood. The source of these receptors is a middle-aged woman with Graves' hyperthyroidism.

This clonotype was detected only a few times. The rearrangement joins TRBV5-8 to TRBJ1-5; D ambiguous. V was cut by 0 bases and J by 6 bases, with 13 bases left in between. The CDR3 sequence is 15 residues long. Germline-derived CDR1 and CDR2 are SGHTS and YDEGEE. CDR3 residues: CASSLAGRAGQPQHF. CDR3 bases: TGTGCCAGCAGCTTGGCCGGAAGGGCGGGTCAGCCCCAGCATTTT.

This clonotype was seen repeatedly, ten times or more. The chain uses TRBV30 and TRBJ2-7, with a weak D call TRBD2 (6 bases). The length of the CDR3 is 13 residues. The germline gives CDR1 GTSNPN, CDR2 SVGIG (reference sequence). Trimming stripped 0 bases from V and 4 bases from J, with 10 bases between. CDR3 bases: TGTGCCTGGAGTGTATGGGGAGGATACGAGCAGTACTTC. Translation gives CAWSVWGGYEQYF.

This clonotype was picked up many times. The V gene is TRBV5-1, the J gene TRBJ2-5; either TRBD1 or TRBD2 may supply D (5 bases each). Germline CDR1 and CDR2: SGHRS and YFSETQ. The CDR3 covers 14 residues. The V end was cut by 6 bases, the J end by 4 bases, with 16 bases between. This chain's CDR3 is CASNLGEIGETQYF. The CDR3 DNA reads TGCGCCAGCAACCTAGGGGAGATCGGAGAGACCCAGTACTTC.

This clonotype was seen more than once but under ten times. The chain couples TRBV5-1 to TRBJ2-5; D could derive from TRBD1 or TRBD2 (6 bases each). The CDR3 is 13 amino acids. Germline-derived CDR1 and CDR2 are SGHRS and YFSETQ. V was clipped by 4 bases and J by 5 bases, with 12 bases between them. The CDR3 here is CASSDTGRETQYF. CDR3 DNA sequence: TGCGCCAGCAGCGATACAGGGAGGGAGACCCAGTACTTC.

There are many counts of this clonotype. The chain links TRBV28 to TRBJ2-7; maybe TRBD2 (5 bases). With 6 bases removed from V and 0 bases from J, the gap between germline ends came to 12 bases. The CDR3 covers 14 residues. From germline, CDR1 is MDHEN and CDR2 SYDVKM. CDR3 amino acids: CASRADSSSYEQYF. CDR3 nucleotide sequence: TGTGCCAGCAGAGCGGACTCGAGCTCCTACGAGCAGTACTTC.

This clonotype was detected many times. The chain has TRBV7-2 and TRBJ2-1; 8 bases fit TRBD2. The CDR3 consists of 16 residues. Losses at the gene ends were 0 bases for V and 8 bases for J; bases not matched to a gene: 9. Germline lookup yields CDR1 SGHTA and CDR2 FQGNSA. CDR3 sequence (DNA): TGTGCCAGCAGCTTAGCGTTAAGCGGGAGTTGGGATGAGCAGTTCTTC. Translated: CASSLALSGSWDEQFF. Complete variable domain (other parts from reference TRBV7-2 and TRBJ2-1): GAGVSQSPSNKVTEKGKDVELRCDPISGHTALYWYRQSLGQGLEFLIYFQGNSAPDKSGLPSDRFSAERTGGSVSTLTIQRTQQEDSAVYLCASSLALSGSWDEQFFGPGTRLTVL.

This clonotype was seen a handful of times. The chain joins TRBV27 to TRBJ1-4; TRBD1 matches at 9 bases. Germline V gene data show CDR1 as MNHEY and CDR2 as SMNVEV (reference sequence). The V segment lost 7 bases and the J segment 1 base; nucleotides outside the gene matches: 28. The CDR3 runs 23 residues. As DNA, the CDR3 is TGTGCCAGCATTCAGGGGGCTCCCCATATTTCCCCGGACAGGGGTATAACTAATGAAAAACTGTTTTTT. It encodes CASIQGAPHISPDRGITNEKLFF.

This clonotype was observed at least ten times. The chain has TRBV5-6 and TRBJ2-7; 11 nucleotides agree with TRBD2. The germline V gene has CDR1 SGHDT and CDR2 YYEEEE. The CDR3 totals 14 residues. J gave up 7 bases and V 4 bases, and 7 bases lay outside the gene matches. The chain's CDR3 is CASSHSGRAGEQYF. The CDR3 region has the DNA TGTGCCAGCAGCCATAGCGGGAGGGCCGGGGAGCAGTACTTC.

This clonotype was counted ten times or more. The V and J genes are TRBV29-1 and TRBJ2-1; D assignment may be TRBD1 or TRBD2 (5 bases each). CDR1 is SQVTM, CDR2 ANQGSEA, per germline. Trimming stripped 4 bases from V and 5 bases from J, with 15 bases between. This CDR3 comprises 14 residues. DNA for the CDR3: TGCAGCGTTGTGGCACTAGGGGTGAACAATGAGCAGTTCTTC. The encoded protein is CSVVALGVNNEQFF.

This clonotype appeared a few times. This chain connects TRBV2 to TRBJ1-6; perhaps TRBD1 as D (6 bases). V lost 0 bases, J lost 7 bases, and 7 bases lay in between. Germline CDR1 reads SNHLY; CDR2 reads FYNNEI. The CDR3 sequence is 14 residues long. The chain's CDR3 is CASSEARGNSPLHF. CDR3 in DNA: TGTGCCAGCAGTGAAGCTAGGGGGAATTCACCCCTCCACTTT.

The CDR3 protein is CASSLTGTGPPYQETQYF. The CDR3 DNA reads as TGTGCCAGCAGCTTGACTGGGACAGGGCCACCTTACCAAGAGACCCAGTACTTC. The rearrangement links TRBV5-4 to TRBJ2-5; 9 nucleotides match TRBD1. Germline CDR1 SGHNT, CDR2 YYREEE (reference sequence). The ends lost 1 base at V and 0 bases at J; junction bases unmatched: 10. The CDR3 length is 18 residues.

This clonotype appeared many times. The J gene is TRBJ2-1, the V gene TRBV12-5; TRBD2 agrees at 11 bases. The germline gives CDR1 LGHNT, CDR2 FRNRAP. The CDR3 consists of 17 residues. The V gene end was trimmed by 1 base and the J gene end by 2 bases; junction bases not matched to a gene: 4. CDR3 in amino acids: CASGLDVAGGPYNEQFF. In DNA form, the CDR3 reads TGTGCTAGTGGTTTGGACGTAGCGGGAGGGCCCTACAATGAGCAGTTCTTC.

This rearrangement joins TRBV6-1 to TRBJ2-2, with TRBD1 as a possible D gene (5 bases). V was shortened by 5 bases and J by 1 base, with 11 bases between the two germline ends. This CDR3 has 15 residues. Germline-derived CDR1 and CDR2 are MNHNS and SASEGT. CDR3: CASSSDRLNTGELFF. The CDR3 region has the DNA TGTGCCAGCAGTAGCGACAGATTGAACACCGGGGAGCTGTTTTTT.

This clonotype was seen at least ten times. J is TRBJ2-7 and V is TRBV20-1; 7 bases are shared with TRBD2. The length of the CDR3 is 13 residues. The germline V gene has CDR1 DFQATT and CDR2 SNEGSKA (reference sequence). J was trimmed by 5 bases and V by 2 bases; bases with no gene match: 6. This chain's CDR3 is CSARSEGGDEQYF. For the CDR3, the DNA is TGCAGTGCTAGATCGGAGGGAGGGGACGAGCAGTACTTC.

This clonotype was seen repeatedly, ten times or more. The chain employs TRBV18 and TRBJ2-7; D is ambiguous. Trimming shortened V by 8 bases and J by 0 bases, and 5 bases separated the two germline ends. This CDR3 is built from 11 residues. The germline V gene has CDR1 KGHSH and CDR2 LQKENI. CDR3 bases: TGTGCCAGCCGCCACTCCTACGAGCAGTACTTC. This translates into CASRHSYEQYF.

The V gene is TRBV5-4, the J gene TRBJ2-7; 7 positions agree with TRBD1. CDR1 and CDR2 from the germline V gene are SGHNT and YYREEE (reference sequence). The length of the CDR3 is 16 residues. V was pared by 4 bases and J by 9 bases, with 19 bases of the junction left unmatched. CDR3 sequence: CASSDHTLGDSSVQYF. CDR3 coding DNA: TGTGCCAGCAGCGATCATACCCTCGGGGACAGTTCAGTGCAGTACTTC.

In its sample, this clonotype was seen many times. CDR3 loop: CSARVLAGGSYNEQFF. CDR3 DNA: TGCAGTGCTAGGGTACTAGCGGGAGGGTCCTACAATGAGCAGTTCTTC. V usage is TRBV20-1 and J usage is TRBJ2-1, with TRBD2 matching over 13 bases. The CDR3 is 16 amino acids. With V trimmed by 3 bases and J by 1 base, 3 bases remained unmatched. Germline CDR1 reads DFQATT; CDR2 reads SNEGSKA (reference sequence).

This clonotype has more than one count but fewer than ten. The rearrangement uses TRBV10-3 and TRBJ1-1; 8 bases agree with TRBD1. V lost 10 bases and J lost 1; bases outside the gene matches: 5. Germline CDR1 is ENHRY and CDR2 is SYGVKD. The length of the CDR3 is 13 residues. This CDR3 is CATDREGNTEAFF. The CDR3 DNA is TGTGCCACGGACAGGGAGGGGAACACTGAAGCTTTCTTT.

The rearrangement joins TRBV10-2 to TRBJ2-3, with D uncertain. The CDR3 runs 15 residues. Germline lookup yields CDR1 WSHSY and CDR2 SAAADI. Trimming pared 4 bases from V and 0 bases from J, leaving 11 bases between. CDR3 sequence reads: CASSGWELSTDTQYF. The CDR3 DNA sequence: TGCGCCAGCAGTGGGTGGGAACTTAGCACAGATACGCAGTATTTT.

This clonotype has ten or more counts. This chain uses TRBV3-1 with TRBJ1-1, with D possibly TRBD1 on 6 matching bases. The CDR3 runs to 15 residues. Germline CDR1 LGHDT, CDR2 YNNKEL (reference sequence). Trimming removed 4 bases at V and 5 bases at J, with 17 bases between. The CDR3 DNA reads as TGTGCCAGCAGCCCGAGACCGGGGGCAGGTACTGAAGCTTTCTTT. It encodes CASSPRPGAGTEAFF.

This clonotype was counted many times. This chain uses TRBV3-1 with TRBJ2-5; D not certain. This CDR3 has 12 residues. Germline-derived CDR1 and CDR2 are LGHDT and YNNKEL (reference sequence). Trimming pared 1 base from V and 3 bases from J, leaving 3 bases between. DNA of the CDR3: TGTGCCAGCAGCCAAGCGGAAGAGACCCAGTACTTC. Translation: CASSQAEETQYF.

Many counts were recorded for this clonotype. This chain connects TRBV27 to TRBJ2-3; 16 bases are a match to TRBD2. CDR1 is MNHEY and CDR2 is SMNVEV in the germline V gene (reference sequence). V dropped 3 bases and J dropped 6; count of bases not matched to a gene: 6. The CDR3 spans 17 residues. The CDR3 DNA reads TGTGCCAGCAGTTTGGGCCAGGGACTAGCGGGAGGGGATACGCAGTATTTT. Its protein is CASSLGQGLAGGDTQYF.

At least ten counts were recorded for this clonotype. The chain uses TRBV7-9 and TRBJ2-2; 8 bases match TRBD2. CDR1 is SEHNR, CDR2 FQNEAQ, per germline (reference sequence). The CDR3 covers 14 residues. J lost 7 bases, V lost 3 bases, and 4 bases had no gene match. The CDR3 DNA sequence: TGTGCCAGCAGCTTGGGACTAGTGGACGGGGAGCTGTTTTTT. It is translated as CASSLGLVDGELFF.

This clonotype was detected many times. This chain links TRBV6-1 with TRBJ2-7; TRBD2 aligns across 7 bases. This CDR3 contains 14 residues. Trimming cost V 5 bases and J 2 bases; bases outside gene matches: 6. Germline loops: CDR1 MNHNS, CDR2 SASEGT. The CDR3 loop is CASSPPSGPYEQYF. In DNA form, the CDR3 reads TGTGCCAGCAGTCCCCCTAGCGGACCCTACGAGCAGTACTTC.

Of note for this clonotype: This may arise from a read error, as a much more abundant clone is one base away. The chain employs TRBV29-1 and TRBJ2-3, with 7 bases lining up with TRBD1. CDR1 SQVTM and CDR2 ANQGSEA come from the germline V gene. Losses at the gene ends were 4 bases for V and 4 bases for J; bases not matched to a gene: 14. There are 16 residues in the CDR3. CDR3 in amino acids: CSVVSDRANPADTQYF. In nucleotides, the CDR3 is TGCAGCGTTGTGTCCGACAGGGCCAACCCAGCAGATACGCAGTATTTT.

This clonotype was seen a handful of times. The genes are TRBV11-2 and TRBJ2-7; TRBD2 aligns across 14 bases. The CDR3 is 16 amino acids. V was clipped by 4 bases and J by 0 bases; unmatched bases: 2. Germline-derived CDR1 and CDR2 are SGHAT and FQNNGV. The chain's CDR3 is CASSWGTSGSSYEQYF. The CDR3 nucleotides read TGTGCCAGCAGCTGGGGGACTAGCGGGAGCTCCTACGAGCAGTACTTC.

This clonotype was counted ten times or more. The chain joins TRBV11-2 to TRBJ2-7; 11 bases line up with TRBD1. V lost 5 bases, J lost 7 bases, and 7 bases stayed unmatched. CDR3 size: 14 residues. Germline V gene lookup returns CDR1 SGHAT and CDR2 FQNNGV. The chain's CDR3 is CASSRGQGAGEQYF. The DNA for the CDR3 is TGTGCCAGCAGCCGAGGACAGGGGGCGGGGGAGCAGTACTTC. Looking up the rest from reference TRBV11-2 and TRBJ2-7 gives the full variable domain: EAGVAQSPRYKIIEKRQSVAFWCNPISGHATLYWYQQILGQGPKLLIQFQNNGVVDDSQLPKDRFSAERLKGVDSTLKIQPAKLEDSAVYLCASSRGQGAGEQYFGPGTRLTVT.

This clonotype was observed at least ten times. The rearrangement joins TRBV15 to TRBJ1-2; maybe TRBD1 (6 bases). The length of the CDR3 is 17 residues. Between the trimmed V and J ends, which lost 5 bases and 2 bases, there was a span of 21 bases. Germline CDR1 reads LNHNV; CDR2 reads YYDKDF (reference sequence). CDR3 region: CATSGTPTGTGNYGYTF. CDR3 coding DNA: TGTGCCACCAGCGGGACACCTACAGGGACGGGGAACTATGGCTACACCTTC.

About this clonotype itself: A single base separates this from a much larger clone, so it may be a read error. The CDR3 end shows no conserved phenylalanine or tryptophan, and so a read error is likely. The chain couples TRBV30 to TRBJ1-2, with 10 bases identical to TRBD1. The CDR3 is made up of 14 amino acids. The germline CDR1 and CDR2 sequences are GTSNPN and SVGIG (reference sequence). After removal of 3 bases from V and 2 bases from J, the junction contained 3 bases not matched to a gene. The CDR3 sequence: CAWRGTGENYGYTL. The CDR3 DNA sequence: TGTGCCTGGAGGGGGACAGGGGAAAACTATGGCTACACCTTA.

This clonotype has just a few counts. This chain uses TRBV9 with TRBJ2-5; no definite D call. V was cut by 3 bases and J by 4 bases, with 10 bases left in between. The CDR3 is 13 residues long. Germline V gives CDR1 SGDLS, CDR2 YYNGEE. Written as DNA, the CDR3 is TGTGCCAGCAGCGATGGGTCAGGAGAGACCCAGTACTTC. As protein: CASSDGSGETQYF.